The source of this TCR beta chain is a study of shared clonotypes between healthy human individuals. Study-wide background: Each donor contributed plates that comprised three CD4 naive, three CD4 memory, two CD8 naive and one CD8 memory. Study-wide findings and caveats: It was the few donors that limited the genetic and exposure-history diversity represented.

The authors divided CD4+ cells into CD45RA+ naive and CD45RA-negative memory subsets. The authors' processing: Junction-only immunoSEQ data arrived without quality scores, meaning filtering differed. Sequencing was performed with immunoSEQ multiplex PCR; in TCRdb, only in-frame clones are kept and a portion is missing. V and J calls and clone size are given by that table; D and trimming were obtained from the DNA. The sample consists of millions of clones, over 85% of them appearing once. Details on this clone: Its target is unknown.

Sequenced: naive CD4+ T cells sorted from blood. Regarding subset: CD45RA+ positively selected. The receptor comes from a man between 18 and 29 years old in good health.

The CDR3 loop reads CASSLRGSYEQYF. The CDR3 nucleotides are TGTGCCAGCAGCCTCAGGGGCTCCTACGAGCAGTACTTC. The V call is TRBV14, the J call TRBJ2-7, with D possibly being TRBD1 (6 bases). Trimming stripped 4 bases from V and 0 bases from J, with 7 bases between. This CDR3 has 13 amino acids. Germline lookup yields CDR1 SGHDN and CDR2 FVKESK.